This note documents a single T cell receptor (beta chain) sequence. The CDR3 contains 14 residues. Trimming cost V 3 bases and J 2 bases, with 9 bases left between them. Germline V gives CDR1 SGDLS, CDR2 YYNGEE. The sample comes from a study of technical replicates of blood from a few donors. Profiling relied on immunoSEQ multiplex PCR, and the TCRdb table lists in-frame clones only, not all of them. The repertoire consists of tens of thousands of clones, with about 92% occurring once and the leading ten covering 0.41%. Sequences were obtained from T cells isolated from PBMCs. This TCR came from a human donor in good health. The rearrangement uses TRBV9 and TRBJ1-3; tentatively, D is TRBD1 (6 bases). The DNA for the CDR3 is TGTGCCAGCAGCGACCGGACAGCTGGAAACACCATATATTTT. Translating gives CASSDRTAGNTIYF.